Listed here are 31 T cell receptor beta chains from one sample, sequenced in a study of blood T cell repertoires in COVID-19. The method was immunoSEQ multiplex PCR; TCRdb's version includes in-frame clones alone and lacks a portion of them. In the table there are some 160,000 clones, about 86% of which are singletons. The specimen was peripheral blood. The receptors were gathered from a man between 70 and 80 years old with active or convalescent COVID-19.

This chain links TRBV10-2 with TRBJ2-2; 7 bases are shared with TRBD1. The germline V gene has CDR1 WSHSY and CDR2 SAAADI. V was pared by 10 bases and J by 3 bases, with 8 bases of the junction left unmatched. CDR3 size: 14 residues. The CDR3 loop is CANIRQGYTGELFF. CDR3 nucleotides: TGCGCCAACATTCGACAGGGTTACACCGGGGAGCTGTTTTTT.

The chain carries TRBV5-1 and TRBJ2-5, with TRBD1 as a possible D gene (6 bases). Trimming cost V 0 bases and J 4 bases, with 10 bases left between them. CDR1 is SGHRS and CDR2 is YFSETQ in the germline V gene. The CDR3 is 14 residues long. The CDR3 region is CASSLGTARETQYF. The CDR3 nucleotides read TGCGCCAGCAGCTTGGGGACAGCTAGAGAGACCCAGTACTTC.

This rearrangement joins TRBV29-1 to TRBJ1-1; no clear D gene. V lost 6 bases to trimming and J lost 0 bases, with 8 bases between them. The CDR3 is made up of 12 amino acids. CDR1 is SQVTM, CDR2 ANQGSEA, per germline. CDR3 sequence reads: CSVGRVNTEAFF. CDR3 in DNA: TGCAGCGTGGGCCGGGTGAACACTGAAGCTTTCTTT.

The chain employs TRBV18 and TRBJ1-2; 7 bases fit TRBD1. CDR3 length equals 17 residues. Germline assignment: CDR1 KGHSH and CDR2 LQKENI. V was pared by 1 base and J by 4 bases, with 12 bases of the junction left unmatched. CDR3 sequence (DNA): TGTGCCAGCTCACCACGATCAGGAGGGGGCCCAGGCTATGGCTACACCTTC. Encoded protein: CASSPRSGGGPGYGYTF. The full variable domain, with the rest looked up from reference TRBV18 and TRBJ1-2, is NAGVMQNPRHLVRRRGQEARLRCSPMKGHSHVYWYRQLPEEGLKFMVYLQKENIIDESGMPKERFSAEFPKEGPSILRIQQVVRGDSAAYFCASSPRSGGGPGYGYTFGSGTRLTVV.

The chain is built from TRBV7-2 and TRBJ2-1, with 11 bases that match TRBD2. Germline V gene sequence: CDR1 SGHTA, CDR2 FQGNSA. After removal of 3 bases from V and 9 bases from J, the junction contained 4 bases not matched to a gene. The CDR3 is 14 amino acids. This CDR3 reads CASSFETSGVEQFF. In nucleotides, the CDR3 is TGTGCCAGCAGCTTCGAGACTAGCGGGGTTGAGCAGTTCTTC.

The V and J genes are TRBV6-5 and TRBJ2-7, with 7 bases that match TRBD2. The length of the CDR3 is 15 residues. Losses at the gene ends were 4 bases for V and 5 bases for J; bases not matched to a gene: 11. Germline-derived CDR1 and CDR2 are MNHEY and SVGAGI. The CDR3 spells CASSSDLRLAHEQYF. The CDR3, as DNA: TGTGCCAGCAGTTCCGACCTCCGACTAGCCCACGAGCAGTACTTC.

CDR3 nucleotides: TGTGCCACCAGCAGGCCCGAGTTGCTGGAAGCTTTCTTT. It codes for CATSRPELLEAFF. This chain joins TRBV15 and TRBJ1-1; no clear D. Per the germline V gene, CDR1 is LNHNV and CDR2 is YYDKDF (reference sequence). CDR3 size: 13 residues. Trimming shortened V by 3 bases and J by 8 bases, and 13 bases separated the two germline ends. Drawing the rest from reference TRBV15 and TRBJ1-1, the complete variable domain is DAMVIQNPRYQVTQFGKPVTLSCSQTLNHNVMYWYQQKSSQAPKLLFHYYDKDFNNEADTPDNFQSRRPNTSFCFLDIRSPGLGDTAMYLCATSRPELLEAFFGQGTRLTVV.

This clone was detected only once. The V gene is TRBV27, the J gene TRBJ2-7; the match to TRBD2 covers 8 bases. V shed 6 bases, J shed 4 bases, and the junction held 11 bases outside the gene matches. The CDR3 is 15 residues long. Germline V gene lookup returns CDR1 MNHEY and CDR2 SMNVEV (reference sequence). CDR3 residues: CASSWGAGGAYEQYF. Here the CDR3 DNA reads TGTGCCAGCAGCTGGGGGGCGGGAGGAGCTTACGAGCAGTACTTC.

The rearrangement uses TRBV12-3 or TRBV12-4 and TRBJ2-1; TRBD2 matches at 7 bases. The CDR3 has 13 residues. V was pared by 8 bases and J by 4 bases, with 5 bases of the junction left unmatched. CDR3 sequence reads: CASGLGRYNEQFF. The CDR3 region has the DNA TGTGCCAGCGGACTCGGGAGGTACAATGAGCAGTTCTTC.

The V gene is TRBV15, the J gene TRBJ1-6, with a weak D call TRBD1 (5 bases). The length of the CDR3 is 12 residues. Germline lookup yields CDR1 LNHNV and CDR2 YYDKDF (reference sequence). V was pared by 1 base and J by 14 bases, with 9 bases between. The CDR3 is CATSRGGVSLHF. The CDR3 bases are TGTGCCACCAGCAGAGGGGGGGTCTCCCTCCACTTT.

This sequence joins TRBV6-2 or TRBV6-3 and TRBJ2-3; D perhaps matches TRBD2 (6 bases). The V gene's germline CDR1 is MNHEY and CDR2 SVGEGT. With 0 bases removed from V and 3 bases from J, the gap between germline ends came to 10 bases. The CDR3 is 15 residues long. CDR3 protein: CASSYSAGKTDTQYF. CDR3 DNA sequence: TGTGCCAGCAGTTACTCGGCGGGGAAAACAGATACGCAGTATTTT.

This chain connects TRBV28 to TRBJ1-5; D possibly corresponds to TRBD1 (6 bases). This CDR3 is built from 13 residues. Germline V gene data show CDR1 as MDHEN and CDR2 as SYDVKM. Trimming cost V 7 bases and J 3 bases, with 10 bases left between them. CDR3 in DNA: TGTGCCAGCACCGGGACACCCAATCAGCCCCAGCATTTT. This codes for CASTGTPNQPQHF.

The sample holds a few counts of this clone. The V and J genes are TRBV2 and TRBJ2-3; D remains unclear. The CDR3 totals 14 residues. V lost 1 base and J lost 1, with 6 bases in between. The germline V gene encodes CDR1 SNHLY and CDR2 FYNNEI. The chain's CDR3 is CASSEVGGTDTQYF. The CDR3 DNA is TGTGCCAGCAGTGAAGTAGGAGGCACAGATACGCAGTATTTT.

The chain uses TRBV30 and TRBJ1-1; 9 nucleotides line up with TRBD1. Per the germline V gene, CDR1 is GTSNPN and CDR2 is SVGIG (reference sequence). The CDR3 has 17 amino acids. J lost 8 bases, V lost 2 bases, and 18 bases had no gene match. The CDR3 nucleotides read TGTGCCTGGAGTCCGAACTTAGGCTCGCACGGGACAGGGGAAGCTTTCTTT. This codes for CAWSPNLGSHGTGEAFF.

This chain links TRBV29-1 with TRBJ2-7; the D gene is possibly TRBD1 (6 bases). V was cut by 3 bases and J by 0 bases, with 6 bases left in between. Germline V lookup: CDR1 SQVTM, CDR2 ANQGSEA. The CDR3 loop spans 12 amino acids. CDR3 loop: CSVEDSSYEQYF. The CDR3 region has the DNA TGCAGCGTTGAGGACAGCTCCTACGAGCAGTACTTC.

This clone was counted a single time. The CDR3 protein is CAWSVSRTLGLAGAVGEQYF. DNA for the CDR3: TGTGCCTGGAGTGTGAGTCGAACACTTGGACTAGCGGGAGCGGTAGGAGAGCAGTACTTC. The gene calls are TRBV30 and TRBJ2-7; TRBD2 matches 13 bases. Germline V gene data show CDR1 as GTSNPN and CDR2 as SVGIG (reference sequence). The CDR3 consists of 20 residues. The junction had 21 bases not matched to a gene; V was cut back by 0 bases and J by 7 bases.

This clone showed up just once. The chain is built from TRBV5-1 and TRBJ2-3, with 10 bases aligning to TRBD1. This CDR3 is 15 amino acids long. V lost 3 bases, J lost 2 bases, and 3 bases stayed unmatched. Germline values: CDR1 SGHRS, CDR2 YFSETQ. CDR3 sequence reads: CASSSGQGVTDTQYF. CDR3 sequence (DNA): TGCGCCAGCAGCTCCGGACAGGGGGTCACAGATACGCAGTATTTT.

This chain uses TRBV3-1 (or the pseudogene TRBV3-2) with TRBJ2-1; TRBD2 matches at 7 bases. Germline lookup yields CDR1 LGHDT and CDR2 YNNKEL (reference sequence). The CDR3 consists of 16 residues. V dropped 0 bases and J dropped 5; count of bases not matched to a gene: 7. CDR3 nucleotide sequence: TGTGCCAGCAGCCAAGAATCGCCCGGGAGGCACAATGAGCAGTTCTTC. This encodes CASSQESPGRHNEQFF.

The chain joins TRBV5-1 to TRBJ2-7; 8 bases map to TRBD1. Trimming removed 4 bases from V and 4 bases from J; junction bases left unmatched: 13. Germline lookup yields CDR1 SGHRS and CDR2 YFSETQ. CDR3 length: 16 residues. CDR3 loop: CASSPGAGQGRYEQYF. In nucleotides, the CDR3 is TGCGCCAGCAGCCCTGGTGCTGGACAGGGTCGATACGAGCAGTACTTC.

The chain carries TRBV7-6 and TRBJ1-1; perhaps TRBD1 as D (5 bases). Looked up from germline, CDR1 is SGHVS and CDR2 is FNYEAQ. The CDR3 has 13 amino acids. V was shortened by 8 bases and J by 4 bases, with 14 bases between the two germline ends. The CDR3 DNA is TGTGCCAGCGCCCGCAGGGAAGGCACTGAAGCTTTCTTT. As protein: CASARREGTEAFF.

The CDR3: CASSLTGGNQPQHF. DNA for the CDR3: TGTGCCAGCAGCCTGACAGGGGGCAATCAGCCCCAGCATTTT. The V and J genes are TRBV27 and TRBJ1-5; 8 positions agree with TRBD1. This CDR3 spans 14 amino acids. V gave up 6 bases and J gave up 2 bases; unmatched junction bases: 3. Germline CDR1 and CDR2: MNHEY and SMNVEV (reference sequence).

The rearrangement joins TRBV3-1 (or the pseudogene TRBV3-2) to TRBJ1-6; 7 positions match TRBD1. Looked up from germline, CDR1 is LGHDT and CDR2 is YNNKEL (reference sequence). This CDR3 is built from 16 residues. The ends lost 4 bases at V and 7 bases at J; junction bases unmatched: 10. CDR3 sequence (DNA): TGTGCCAGCAGCCGGGCCTCAGGGGGACCGAATTCACCCCTCCACTTT. The encoded protein is CASSRASGGPNSPLHF.

V and J are TRBV7-8 and TRBJ1-5; a weak D match, TRBD1 (5 bases). Trimming shortened V by 2 bases and J by 9 bases, and 14 bases separated the two germline ends. The CDR3 runs to 14 residues. CDR1 and CDR2 (germline): SGHVS, FQNEAQ. CDR3 in DNA: TGTGCCAGCAGCTTAAGGGGATCCCTCACGCCCCAGCATTTT. Its protein is CASSLRGSLTPQHF.

The chain couples TRBV9 to TRBJ2-1; D uncertain. Germline V CDR1 and CDR2: SGDLS, YYNGEE. This CDR3 is 10 amino acids long. V was trimmed by 7 bases and J by 10 bases, leaving 9 bases between them. CDR3 protein: CASVGWEQFF. CDR3 DNA sequence: TGTGCCAGCGTTGGCTGGGAGCAGTTCTTC.

This chain uses TRBV18 with TRBJ1-1; 7 bases line up with TRBD1. Germline V CDR1 and CDR2: KGHSH, LQKENI. The CDR3 sequence is 14 residues long. V lost 5 bases, J lost 3 bases, and 6 bases stayed unmatched. CDR3 protein: CASSSDRAHTEAFF. The CDR3 DNA reads TGTGCCAGCTCATCCGACAGGGCCCACACTGAAGCTTTCTTT.

There are a few counts of this clone. The rearrangement links TRBV4-3 to TRBJ2-7; 7 nucleotides agree with TRBD1. Germline V gives CDR1 LGHNA, CDR2 YSLEER. V was pared by 2 bases and J by 1 base, with 5 bases of the junction left unmatched. The CDR3 is 15 residues long. The chain's CDR3 is CASSQRTGESYEQYF. The CDR3, as DNA: TGCGCCAGCAGCCAACGAACAGGGGAATCCTACGAGCAGTACTTC.

This clone was picked up a small number of times. V gene TRBV7-3 combines with J gene TRBJ2-2; unclear D gene. The CDR3 spans 13 residues. The germline CDR1 and CDR2 sequences are SGHTA and FQGTGA. The germline V and J ends were trimmed by 4 bases and 7 bases, with 10 bases remaining between them. CDR3 sequence: CASSSLVSGELFF. The DNA for the CDR3 is TGTGCCAGCAGCTCCCTAGTGAGCGGGGAGCTGTTTTTT.

The CDR3 coding sequence is TGTGCCAGCAGTTACTCCCCGGGACAGGGGTTTGCTGGCTACACCTTC. Its protein is CASSYSPGQGFAGYTF. This sequence joins TRBV6-5 and TRBJ1-2, with 10 bases that match TRBD1. The J segment lost 7 bases and the V segment lost 0 bases, leaving 8 bases of the junction unmatched. The CDR3 is made up of 16 amino acids. Germline CDR1 and CDR2: MNHEY and SVGAGI.

This chain connects TRBV7-8 to TRBJ1-5; D unresolved. The CDR3 has 15 residues. Germline-derived CDR1 and CDR2 are SGHVS and FQNEAQ. Deletions cut 1 base from V and 0 bases from J, with 7 bases between. In DNA form, the CDR3 reads TGTGCCAGCAGCTTAGAAAGGAGTAGCAATCAGCCCCAGCATTTT. It yields the protein CASSLERSSNQPQHF.

The chain joins TRBV28 to TRBJ2-1; the match to TRBD2 covers 13 bases. J was trimmed by 0 bases and V by 6 bases; bases with no gene match: 5. The CDR3 runs to 17 residues. Germline assignment: CDR1 MDHEN and CDR2 SYDVKM. This chain's CDR3 is CASRGLAGTHSYNEQFF. The CDR3 DNA reads as TGTGCCAGCAGGGGACTAGCGGGAACCCACTCCTACAATGAGCAGTTCTTC.

V usage is TRBV27 and J usage is TRBJ2-2; 7 nucleotides match TRBD1. Losses at the gene ends were 5 bases for V and 1 base for J; bases not matched to a gene: 7. Germline-derived CDR1 and CDR2 are MNHEY and SMNVEV (reference sequence). CDR3 length equals 16 residues. This CDR3 is CASSITGTENTGELFF. In DNA, the CDR3 is TGTGCCAGCAGTATCACCGGGACAGAGAACACCGGGGAGCTGTTTTTT.